This entry lists 32 T cell receptor beta chains sequenced from one sample in a study of pediatric ulcerative colitis. TCRdb's table, derived via immunoSEQ multiplex PCR, lists solely in-frame clones and lacks some. Of roughly 54,000 clones in the sample, over 80% are singletons; the top ten hold 1.5%. The sample was blood. All receptors come from a boy between 10 and 17 years old who was a control in a study of pediatric ulcerative colitis.

The J gene is TRBJ1-5, the V gene TRBV2; the match to TRBD1 covers 8 bases. The CDR3 extends over 14 amino acids. After removal of 7 bases from V and 4 bases from J, the junction contained 6 bases not matched to a gene. Germline V lookup: CDR1 SNHLY, CDR2 FYNNEI. The CDR3 loop is CASNAGGWNQPQHF. For the CDR3, the DNA is TGTGCCAGCAACGCAGGGGGCTGGAATCAGCCCCAGCATTTT.

The chain links TRBV25-1 to TRBJ2-7, with no clear D. The CDR3 contains 14 residues. Trimming cost V 2 bases and J 0 bases, with 8 bases left between them. CDR1 and CDR2 from the germline V gene are MGHDK and SYGVNS. The CDR3 nucleotides are TGTGCCAGCAGTGAACGCCGTAACTCCTACGAGCAGTACTTC. This codes for CASSERRNSYEQYF.

This sequence joins TRBV4-1 and TRBJ2-3, with 8 bases aligning to TRBD1. This CDR3 spans 18 amino acids. CDR1 is MGHRA and CDR2 is YSYEKL in the germline V gene. V lost 0 bases and J lost 4; bases outside the gene matches: 12. The CDR3 loop is CASSQDLGRQGWADTQYF. CDR3 coding DNA: TGCGCCAGCAGCCAAGATTTGGGACGACAGGGGTGGGCAGATACGCAGTATTTT.

The chain's CDR3 is CASSSTGPGELFF. In DNA, the CDR3 is TGTGCCAGCAGCTCGACAGGGCCCGGGGAGCTGTTTTTT. This chain connects TRBV7-3 to TRBJ2-2; 7 bases align to TRBD1. CDR3 size: 13 residues. Trimming removed 4 bases from V and 6 bases from J; junction bases left unmatched: 2. Germline lookup yields CDR1 SGHTA and CDR2 FQGTGA.

This clone is a singleton in its sample. The V call is TRBV4-1, the J call TRBJ1-6; 7 nucleotides match TRBD1. J was trimmed by 4 bases and V by 11 bases; bases with no gene match: 23. This CDR3 comprises 19 residues. Germline lookup yields CDR1 MGHRA and CDR2 YSYEKL. The CDR3, as DNA: TGCGCCGGTTTTGCAAGGGACAGCAGAGGAGGGAGGTATAATTCACCCCTCCACTTT. This translates into CAGFARDSRGGRYNSPLHF.

J is TRBJ2-1 and V is TRBV2; D uncertain. V gave up 7 bases and J gave up 7 bases, with 11 bases separating them. The germline gives CDR1 SNHLY, CDR2 FYNNEI. The CDR3 covers 12 residues. DNA for the CDR3: TGTGCCAGCAATGATGAAGGGAATGAGCAGTTCTTC. This translates into CASNDEGNEQFF.

V gene TRBV19 combines with J gene TRBJ2-2, with 16 nucleotides matching TRBD2. Per the germline V gene, CDR1 is LNHDA and CDR2 is SQIVND (reference sequence). The CDR3 totals 17 residues. V was pared by 4 bases and J by 5 bases, with 4 bases of the junction left unmatched. DNA of the CDR3: TGTGCCAGTAGTAAAAAGGGACTAGCGGGAGGGACCGGGGAGCTGTTTTTT. It is translated as CASSKKGLAGGTGELFF. Complete variable domain (other parts from reference TRBV19 and TRBJ2-2): DGGITQSPKYLFRKEGQNVTLSCEQNLNHDAMYWYRQDPGQGLRLIYYSQIVNDFQKGDIAEGYSVSREKKESFPLTVTSAQKNPTAFYLCASSKKGLAGGTGELFFGEGSRLTVL.

The chain combines TRBV7-8 with TRBJ2-7; D perhaps matches TRBD1 (7 bases). The CDR3 sequence is 15 residues long. CDR1 and CDR2 from the germline V gene are SGHVS and FQNEAQ. The germline V and J ends were trimmed by 2 bases and 6 bases, with 17 bases remaining between them. The CDR3 DNA is TGTGCCAGCAGCTTAAGACCGGGGCAGGGGGGCGAGCAGTACTTC. It specifies CASSLRPGQGGEQYF.

This sequence joins TRBV6-6 and TRBJ2-1; D is perhaps TRBD2 (7 bases). The germline V gene encodes CDR1 MNHNY and CDR2 SVGAGI (reference sequence). The CDR3 consists of 16 residues. V lost 8 bases to trimming and J lost 6 bases, with 23 bases between them. This CDR3 is CASRMGGGRSANEQFF. The CDR3, as DNA: TGTGCCAGCCGAATGGGGGGCGGGAGATCGGCCAATGAGCAGTTCTTC.

The chain uses TRBV28 and TRBJ2-3; the match to TRBD2 covers 8 bases. The V segment lost 3 bases and the J segment 0 bases; nucleotides outside the gene matches: 2. The germline CDR1 and CDR2 sequences are MDHEN and SYDVKM. The length of the CDR3 is 15 residues. The CDR3, as DNA: TGTGCCAGCAGTTTTAGCGGGGCTAGCACAGATACGCAGTATTTT. Its protein is CASSFSGASTDTQYF.

The chain links TRBV18 to TRBJ2-7, with TRBD1 matching over 7 bases. J gave up 0 bases and V 3 bases, and 8 bases lay outside the gene matches. Germline CDR1 reads KGHSH; CDR2 reads LQKENI. The CDR3 runs to 16 residues. CDR3 region: CASSPWGTADSYEQYF. For the CDR3, the DNA is TGTGCCAGCTCACCGTGGGGGACAGCGGACTCCTACGAGCAGTACTTC.

This clone was found a few times. This chain connects TRBV18 to TRBJ1-2; maybe TRBD1 (6 bases). CDR1 is KGHSH and CDR2 is LQKENI in the germline V gene. Trimming cost V 4 bases and J 4 bases, with 13 bases left between them. CDR3 length: 14 residues. The CDR3 is CASSRMDSFYGYTF. In DNA form, the CDR3 reads TGTGCCAGCTCACGGATGGACAGCTTCTATGGCTACACCTTC.

The chain combines TRBV4-2 with TRBJ2-3; the match to TRBD2 covers 7 bases. The CDR3 is made up of 17 amino acids. V was pared by 0 bases and J by 1 base, with 7 bases of the junction left unmatched. Germline CDR1 reads LGHNA; CDR2 reads YNFKEQ. CDR3: CASSQDYGGSGTDTQYF. CDR3 coding DNA: TGTGCCAGCAGCCAAGATTACGGCGGGAGTGGCACAGATACGCAGTATTTT.

The chain employs TRBV4-2 and TRBJ1-3; 8 nucleotides align to TRBD1. J lost 4 bases, V lost 1 base, and 6 bases had no gene match. Germline loops: CDR1 LGHNA, CDR2 YNFKEQ. There are 16 residues in the CDR3. CDR3 protein: CASSQGTGIPGNTIYF. The CDR3 DNA follows: TGTGCCAGCAGCCAAGGGACAGGGATACCGGGAAACACCATATATTTT.

This chain links TRBV27 with TRBJ2-7; 12 bases are shared with TRBD2. J lost 6 bases, V lost 4 bases, and 13 bases had no gene match. Germline-derived CDR1 and CDR2 are MNHEY and SMNVEV (reference sequence). The CDR3 extends over 17 amino acids. CDR3 in DNA: TGTGCCAGCAGTTCTAGCGGGAGGGGGGTTTGGGACTTCGAGCAGTACTTC. Residues: CASSSSGRGVWDFEQYF.

J is TRBJ1-6 and V is TRBV11-2; tentative D call: TRBD1 (5 bases). Trimming removed 3 bases at V and 2 bases at J, with 11 bases between. Germline loops: CDR1 SGHAT, CDR2 FQNNGV. This CDR3 comprises 16 residues. DNA of the CDR3: TGTGCCAGCAGCTTCAGACAGAACCCCTATAATTCACCCCTCCACTTT. This gives the protein CASSFRQNPYNSPLHF.

This chain joins TRBV12-5 and TRBJ1-5; no definite D call. V lost 1 base and J lost 3, with 28 bases in between. The CDR3 sequence is 21 residues long. Germline CDR1 reads LGHNT; CDR2 reads FRNRAP. CDR3 bases: TGTGCTAGTGGTTTGGGCCCTGGTGGGTTCGATCGGTCGTGGCCCAATCAGCCCCAGCATTTT. Protein sequence: CASGLGPGGFDRSWPNQPQHF.

The rearrangement links TRBV7-2 to TRBJ2-7; D is possibly TRBD2 (5 bases). Trimming shortened V by 2 bases and J by 3 bases, and 11 bases separated the two germline ends. The CDR3 covers 14 residues. Germline V lookup: CDR1 SGHTA, CDR2 FQGNSA. Written as DNA, the CDR3 is TGTGCCAGCAGCTTATCCGGCGAGGGCTACGAGCAGTACTTC. Translation gives CASSLSGEGYEQYF. Full variable domain (missing parts from reference TRBV7-2 and TRBJ2-7): GAGVSQSPSNKVTEKGKDVELRCDPISGHTALYWYRQSLGQGLEFLIYFQGNSAPDKSGLPSDRFSAERTGGSVSTLTIQRTQQEDSAVYLCASSLSGEGYEQYFGPGTRLTVT.

The chain links TRBV28 to TRBJ2-3; unclear D gene. Trimming shortened V by 5 bases and J by 2 bases, and 20 bases separated the two germline ends. CDR3 size: 17 residues. The germline gives CDR1 MDHEN, CDR2 SYDVKM. The CDR3 sequence: CASSIVKGQAITDTQYF. The CDR3 DNA reads as TGTGCCAGCAGTATAGTAAAAGGGCAGGCGATCACAGATACGCAGTATTTT. Looking up the rest from reference TRBV28 and TRBJ2-3 gives the full variable domain: DVKVTQSSRYLVKRTGEKVFLECVQDMDHENMFWYRQDPGLGLRLIYFSYDVKMKEKGDIPEGYSVSREKKERFSLILESASTNQTSMYLCASSIVKGQAITDTQYFGPGTRLTVL.

The rearrangement joins TRBV29-1 to TRBJ1-2; 8 bases line up with TRBD1. The CDR3 loop spans 11 amino acids. Unmatched junction bases numbered 2, after V lost 3 bases and J lost 8 bases. Germline V lookup: CDR1 SQVTM, CDR2 ANQGSEA. This chain's CDR3 is CSVDRGLGYTF. The DNA for the CDR3 is TGCAGCGTTGACAGGGGGCTCGGCTACACCTTC.

The chain recombines TRBV19 with TRBJ1-2; tentative D call: TRBD1 (5 bases). The CDR3 length is 14 residues. Trimming removed 7 bases at V and 4 bases at J, with 16 bases between. Per germline, CDR1 LNHDA and CDR2 SQIVND (reference sequence). As DNA, the CDR3 is TGTGCCAGTAAACCCGAAGGGGACCTCTATGGCTACACCTTC. Amino acid sequence: CASKPEGDLYGYTF.

The gene calls are TRBV6-5 and TRBJ1-1; 7 bases map to TRBD1. J gave up 1 base and V 6 bases, and 5 bases lay outside the gene matches. This CDR3 is 14 amino acids long. Germline CDR1 is MNHEY and CDR2 is SVGAGI. The CDR3 is CASSKRQGNTEAFF. In DNA form, the CDR3 reads TGTGCCAGCAGCAAACGACAGGGGAACACTGAAGCTTTCTTT.

The CDR3 DNA reads as TGTGCCAGCAGCACCCCAGATACGCAGTATTTT. Protein product: CASSTPDTQYF. This chain uses TRBV27 with TRBJ2-3; D is ambiguous. Germline V gene data show CDR1 as MNHEY and CDR2 as SMNVEV (reference sequence). The V end was cut by 6 bases, the J end by 4 bases, with 5 bases between. CDR3 size: 11 residues.

The chain joins TRBV9 to TRBJ2-6, with D maybe TRBD1 (6 bases). V lost 0 bases and J lost 0, with 13 bases in between. This CDR3 region has 18 residues. Per germline, CDR1 SGDLS and CDR2 YYNGEE. This chain's CDR3 is CASSVGAGVSSGANVLTF. DNA for the CDR3: TGTGCCAGCAGCGTAGGGGCAGGGGTGAGCTCTGGGGCCAACGTCCTGACTTTC.

This clone is a singleton in its sample. The chain is built from TRBV4-2 and TRBJ2-7; 7 nucleotides match TRBD1. Germline CDR1 and CDR2: LGHNA and YNFKEQ. The CDR3 has 13 residues. The J segment lost 12 bases and the V segment lost 0 bases, leaving 8 bases of the junction unmatched. The DNA for the CDR3 is TGTGCCAGCAGCCAAGATGATGAAGGGGGCCGGTACTTC. Translation gives CASSQDDEGGRYF.

V usage is TRBV2 and J usage is TRBJ1-3; no reliable D call. This CDR3 has 18 amino acids. V was trimmed by 0 bases and J by 4 bases, leaving 19 bases between them. Germline V gene lookup returns CDR1 SNHLY and CDR2 FYNNEI. The CDR3 is CASSEALQSLVVGNTIYF. The CDR3 nucleotides read TGTGCCAGCAGTGAAGCGCTTCAATCGCTGGTAGTGGGAAACACCATATATTTT.

The chain recombines TRBV5-1 with TRBJ1-5; D not resolved. The CDR3 extends over 15 amino acids. V lost 5 bases and J 0 bases, leaving 12 bases between the germline ends. Germline V gives CDR1 SGHRS, CDR2 YFSETQ. DNA of the CDR3: TGCGCCAGCAGACCCCGGGCCCTTAGCAATCAGCCCCAGCATTTT. It specifies CASRPRALSNQPQHF.

The chain combines TRBV19 with TRBJ2-1; 7 bases match TRBD1. Germline V gives CDR1 LNHDA, CDR2 SQIVND (reference sequence). With 0 bases clipped from V and 7 bases from J, the junction kept 0 bases outside the gene matches. The CDR3 has 13 amino acids. CDR3 nucleotides: TGTGCCAGTAGTATAGAACAGGGGAATGAGCAGTTCTTC. Its protein is CASSIEQGNEQFF.

This chain uses TRBV4-3 with TRBJ1-2; D is uncertain. The CDR3 is made up of 15 amino acids. The germline gives CDR1 LGHNA, CDR2 YSLEER. Deletions cut 0 bases from V and 4 bases from J, with 12 bases between. The CDR3 coding sequence is TGCGCCAGCAGCCAAGATGGCCCAGCGTCCTATGGCTACACCTTC. This translates into CASSQDGPASYGYTF.

V gene TRBV2 combines with J gene TRBJ1-4; 10 bases align to TRBD1. Unmatched junction bases numbered 20, after V lost 4 bases and J lost 3 bases. The CDR3 runs 21 residues. CDR1 is SNHLY and CDR2 is FYNNEI in the germline V gene. The CDR3: CASSARQGAFYSHPSNEKLFF. In DNA, the CDR3 is TGTGCCAGCAGTGCCCGACAGGGGGCCTTCTATTCTCACCCATCTAATGAAAAACTGTTTTTT.

The V and J genes are TRBV11-3 and TRBJ2-1; weak D call: TRBD2 (7 bases). The V end was cut by 4 bases, the J end by 8 bases, with 21 bases between. The CDR3 covers 16 residues. Germline lookup yields CDR1 SGHNT and CDR2 YENEEA. This chain's CDR3 is CASSSWGGQEGDEQFF. CDR3 nucleotide sequence: TGTGCCAGCAGCTCCTGGGGGGGCCAGGAGGGAGATGAGCAGTTCTTC.

The rearrangement uses TRBV5-6 and TRBJ1-1; D possibly corresponds to TRBD1 (5 bases). The CDR3 has 13 residues. V was clipped by 4 bases and J by 4 bases, with 11 bases between them. The germline V gene has CDR1 SGHDT and CDR2 YYEEEE. CDR3 DNA sequence: TGTGCCAGCAGCACCGACAGTGGCACTGAAGCTTTCTTT. It specifies CASSTDSGTEAFF.